A selection of T cell receptor beta chains follows, all from one sample in a study of graft-versus-host responses after intestinal transplantation. Measured with immunoSEQ multiplex PCR; TCRdb has only the in-frame clones, and not every one. The data show tens of thousands of clones, 80% to 90% seen once. These receptors lack a known antigen. The sample in question was unstimulated CD8+ T cells sorted from spleen or lymph node cells, obtained before intestinal transplant. All receptors come from a human donor who received an intestinal transplant. Both conserved end residues are part of each CDR3. Size is omitted from some rows. Given values are once, few, many or a class for expanded clones.

v_gene	abundance	j_gene	CDR3aa
TRBV27	-	TRBJ1-5	CASSLLARFLGGGNQPQHF
TRBV6-1	-	TRBJ2-1	CASRSPQSYYNEQFF
TRBV13	-	TRBJ2-3	CASSTRDTDTQYF
TRBV9	-	TRBJ1-1	CASSGNREGLGGNTEAFF
TRBV27	-	TRBJ2-7	CASSLSGLAGGVYEQYF
TRBV28	-	TRBJ2-7	CASSLALLVWDRSYEQYF
TRBV11-1	-	TRBJ2-1	CASSLWTSGRGDEQFF
TRBV10-2	-	TRBJ2-1	CASSESIFRDRATNEQFF
TRBV4-1	-	TRBJ2-1	CASSQEPRSHNEQFF
TRBV7-6	-	TRBJ2-1	CASSLVDNSYNEQFF
TRBV6-1	once	TRBJ2-2	CASSEVGVDTNTGELFF
TRBV7-9	-	TRBJ2-7	CASSLAGTYEQYF
TRBV29-1	once	TRBJ1-2	CSVDTGEHSGYTF
TRBV10-2	few	TRBJ2-1	CASIRLAGVGEQFF
TRBV11-2	-	TRBJ2-3	CASSFPGLAAPDTQYF
TRBV5-1	-	TRBJ2-7	CASSLGAGAAYEQYF
TRBV4-1	-	TRBJ2-7	CASSQERDVYEQYF
TRBV29-1	-	TRBJ2-5	CSVEEGGGPGEGETQYF